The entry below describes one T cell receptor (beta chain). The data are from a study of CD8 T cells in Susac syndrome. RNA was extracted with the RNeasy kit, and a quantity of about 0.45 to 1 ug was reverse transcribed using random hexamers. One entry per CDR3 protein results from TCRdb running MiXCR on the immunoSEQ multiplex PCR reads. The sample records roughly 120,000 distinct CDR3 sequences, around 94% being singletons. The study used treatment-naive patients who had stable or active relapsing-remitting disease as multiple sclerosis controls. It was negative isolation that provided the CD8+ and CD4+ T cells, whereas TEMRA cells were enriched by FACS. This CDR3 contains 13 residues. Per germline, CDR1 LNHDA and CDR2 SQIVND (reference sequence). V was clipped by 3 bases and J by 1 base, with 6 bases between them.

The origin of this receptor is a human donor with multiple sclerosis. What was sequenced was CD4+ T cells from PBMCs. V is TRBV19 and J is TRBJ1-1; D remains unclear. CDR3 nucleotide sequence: TGTGCCAGTAGTATCTTGGAGAACACTGAAGCTTTCTTT. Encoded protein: CASSILENTEAFF.